This T cell receptor beta chain originates from a study of blood T cell repertoires in COVID-19 (dated by TCRdb to 2019 to 2021). Background on the whole study: Samples from collaborators originated in the United States, Italy and Spain and spanned both the acute and convalescent phases of COVID-19. The samples were drawn from the first 160 participants of the ongoing ImmuneRACE study and from some 1,300 subjects provided by 6 global collaborators. The prospective study material was composed of cDNA or gDNA derived from T cells, B-cell-depleted T cells, or PBMCs. Subjects who had been exposed to COVID-19, were actively infected with it, or had recovered from it provided the deeply sampled blood TCRbeta repertoires that made up the dataset. The repertoires were made available in a free public database intended to serve as a resource for research on the immune response to SARS-CoV-2. A de-identified subject ID, COVID-19 status, age in years and sex were almost always included in the sample metadata. Where available, HLA class I and class II types were taken from metadata supplied by the sample provider and were not determined by assay-based typing.

Points the paper makes about the study in general: The quantity of clinical and demographic metadata differed by source and by participant and was supplied without curation.

The immunoSEQ Assay, a bias-controlled multiplex PCR, was used to amplify TCRbeta CDR3 regions from genomic DNA. For the original study's pipeline: The number of nucleated cells in each sample was estimated from the amplification of reference gene primers within the assay. To quantify the absolute abundance of each unique TCRbeta CDR3 rearrangement, sequence reads were collapsed and filtered. For each sample, productive Simpson clonality was calculated by taking the square root of Simpson's diversity index across productive rearrangements. TCRdb holds this immuneACCESS table with in-frame rearrangements only. Some clones are missing; in checked studies, unresolved V genes explain under half, and the rest has no known cause. The D gene and trimming were derived from the DNA, and the V and J assignments and clone size from that table. Here the sample has 450,000 or so clones; roughly 89% occur a single time. 0.7% to 1% of the sample is held by the ten biggest clonotypes.

In Seattle, one collaborating source enrolled patients while the infection was active and tracked those patients longitudinally over the course of disease. The collaborating institutions used their own protocols to collect whole blood in K2EDTA tubes. For TCRbeta analysis, collaborators shipped samples as frozen whole blood, isolated PBMCs, or DNA extracted from either of those sample types. Of note for this clone: Its antigen remains unidentified. The input lacks base qualities; no much larger clone sits a single base away. Other DNA sequences in the sample encode the same CDR3.

This receptor was obtained from a man aged 18 to 30 with COVID-19, enrolled during active disease. Sequencing was carried out using peripheral blood.

The bases read TGTGCCAGCAGTTTACGGAATGAGCAGTTCTTC. Its protein is CASSLRNEQFF. The sequence is built from TRBV12-3 or TRBV12-4 and TRBJ2-1; there is no confident call for the D gene. Reading from cysteine to phenylalanine, the CDR3 counts 11 amino acids. Only the CDR3 region is kept as DNA, spanning 33 bases read in frame from base 1. V and J are truncated by 2 bases and 7 bases respectively, leaving an intervening sequence of 3 bases.